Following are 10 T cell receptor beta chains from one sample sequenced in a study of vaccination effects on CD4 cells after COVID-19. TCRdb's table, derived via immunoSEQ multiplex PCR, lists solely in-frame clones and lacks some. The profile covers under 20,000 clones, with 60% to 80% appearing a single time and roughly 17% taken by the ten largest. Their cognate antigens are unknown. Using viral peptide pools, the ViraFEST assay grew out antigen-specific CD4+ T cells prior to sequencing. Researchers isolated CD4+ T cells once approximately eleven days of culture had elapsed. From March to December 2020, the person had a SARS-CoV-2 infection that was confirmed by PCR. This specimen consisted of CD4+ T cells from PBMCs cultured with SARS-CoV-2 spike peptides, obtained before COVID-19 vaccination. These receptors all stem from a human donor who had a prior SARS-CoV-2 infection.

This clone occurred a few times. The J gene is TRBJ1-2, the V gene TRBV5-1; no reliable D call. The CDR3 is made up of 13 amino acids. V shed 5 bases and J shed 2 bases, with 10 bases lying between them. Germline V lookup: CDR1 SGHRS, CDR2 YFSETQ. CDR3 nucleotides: TGCGCCAGCAGACCCGGATTCAACTATGGCTACACCTTC. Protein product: CASRPGFNYGYTF.

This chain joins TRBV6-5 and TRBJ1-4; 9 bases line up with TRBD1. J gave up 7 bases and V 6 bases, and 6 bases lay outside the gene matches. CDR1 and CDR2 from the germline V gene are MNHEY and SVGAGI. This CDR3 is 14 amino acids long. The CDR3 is CASRRTGGVEKLFF. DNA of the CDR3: TGTGCCAGCAGACGTACAGGGGGCGTTGAAAAACTGTTTTTT.

The CDR3 bases are TGTGCCAGCAGCTATAACAATCAGCCCCAGCATTTT. Translating gives CASSYNNQPQHF. This chain joins TRBV12-3 or TRBV12-4 and TRBJ1-5; D not certain. The CDR3 is 12 amino acids. Trimming removed 6 bases at V and 3 bases at J, with 6 bases between.

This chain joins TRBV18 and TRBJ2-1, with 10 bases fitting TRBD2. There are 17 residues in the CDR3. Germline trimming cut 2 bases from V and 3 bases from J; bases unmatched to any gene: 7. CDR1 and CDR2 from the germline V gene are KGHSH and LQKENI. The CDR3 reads CASSPTLAGVGYNEQFF. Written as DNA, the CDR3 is TGTGCCAGCTCACCAACCCTAGCGGGAGTGGGCTACAATGAGCAGTTCTTC.

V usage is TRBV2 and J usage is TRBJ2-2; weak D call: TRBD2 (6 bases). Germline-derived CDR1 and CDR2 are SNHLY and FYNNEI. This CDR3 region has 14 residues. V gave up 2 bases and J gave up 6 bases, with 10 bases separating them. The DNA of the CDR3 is TGTGCCAGCAGTGAATGGAGGGAGTCCGGGGAGCTGTTTTTT. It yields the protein CASSEWRESGELFF.

CDR3 sequence: CASSVSQGSNQPQHF. The CDR3 coding sequence is TGTGCCAGCAGCGTTAGTCAGGGGAGCAATCAGCCCCAGCATTTT. The chain carries TRBV9 and TRBJ1-5; TRBD1 is a possible D gene (6 bases). Deletions cut 2 bases from V and 1 base from J, with 10 bases between. The CDR3 covers 15 residues. Germline V gene lookup returns CDR1 SGDLS and CDR2 YYNGEE.

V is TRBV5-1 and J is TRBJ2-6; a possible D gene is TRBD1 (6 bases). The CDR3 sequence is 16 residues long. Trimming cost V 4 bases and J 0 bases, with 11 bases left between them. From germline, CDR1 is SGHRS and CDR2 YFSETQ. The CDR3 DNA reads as TGCGCCAGCAGCATAGGACAGAGCTCTGGGGCCAACGTCCTGACTTTC. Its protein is CASSIGQSSGANVLTF.

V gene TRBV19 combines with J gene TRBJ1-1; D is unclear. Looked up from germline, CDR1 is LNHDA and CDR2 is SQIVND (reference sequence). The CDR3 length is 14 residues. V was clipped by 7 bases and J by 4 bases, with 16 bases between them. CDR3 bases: TGTGCCAGTACCCATTTGGCCTACTCCACTGAAGCTTTCTTT. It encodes CASTHLAYSTEAFF.

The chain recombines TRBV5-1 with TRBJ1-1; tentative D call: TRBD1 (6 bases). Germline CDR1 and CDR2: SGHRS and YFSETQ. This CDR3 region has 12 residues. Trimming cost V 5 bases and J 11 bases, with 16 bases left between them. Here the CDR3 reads CASRGQGKAAFF. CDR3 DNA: TGCGCCAGCAGGGGGCAGGGGAAAGCGGCTTTCTTT.

The CDR3 bases are TGTGCCAGCTCCAACAGCGGGAGAACCGGCACTGAAGCTTTCTTT. Translation gives CASSNSGRTGTEAFF. This chain links TRBV18 with TRBJ1-1, with D unclear. CDR3 size: 15 residues. V was trimmed by 6 bases and J by 4 bases, leaving 18 bases between them. The V gene's germline CDR1 is KGHSH and CDR2 LQKENI.